Included here is one T cell receptor (beta chain) sequence, with context. Its matching antigen is unknown. The sample comes from a study of cytomegalovirus exposure and HLA in healthy donors. About the study: In terms of ancestry, the Caucasian-associated cluster contained about 81% of the roughly 400 genotyped donors. General observations from the study: Rare TCR sequences dominated, though some public TCRs recurred in many donors. Follow-up analysis later connected one missense variant in DCLRE1C with trimming of TCR beta V- and J-genes.

PCR involved 60 Vbeta and 13 Jbeta primers. Clones were sequenced by immunoSEQ multiplex PCR, and TCRdb holds only the in-frame ones, with some missing. The sample records 90,000 to 100,000 clones, 78% being singletons. Trimming cost V 0 bases and J 2 bases, with 10 bases left between them. CDR1 SGDLS and CDR2 YYNGEE come from the germline V gene. The CDR3 covers 15 residues. J is TRBJ2-3 and V is TRBV9; tentative D call: TRBD1 (6 bases). The material sequenced was PBMCs. The receptor was isolated from an older woman in good health and CMV-seronegative. The CDR3 spells CASSVEGHPTDTQYF. As DNA, the CDR3 is TGTGCCAGCAGCGTAGAGGGACACCCCACAGATACGCAGTATTTT.